The 11 T cell receptor beta chains reported below all come from one sample, sequenced in a study of regulatory T cells in long-lasting Graves disease (dated by TCRdb to about 2021). This specimen's time point label, per the study, means: newly diagnosed GD, antithyroid drugs for less than 3 months. For both TCR sequencing and RNA sequencing, RNA was extracted from PBMCs in TRIzol. Library creation used multiplex PCR. For sequencing, an Illumina HiSeq 4000 was employed. iRepertoire HTBI primers and Arm-PCR amplification of CDR3 regions were used to construct TCR beta libraries. The raw public data were reprocessed by TCRdb itself: fastp quality trimming at Q25, MiXCR clonotype calling, in-frame beta chains only. Each entry is one CDR3 protein sequence, shown with its most common DNA and genes. For this sample there are 500,000 or so distinct CDR3 sequences; more than 15% appear just once. The ten most abundant clones make up more than 20% of the sample.

This same sample was also part of a study on T cells in Graves' hyperthyroidism and ophthalmopathy.

Sequencing was performed on peripheral blood mononuclear cells (PBMCs), taken at new diagnosis, from a patient treated with antithyroid drugs. Receptor source: a woman aged 35 to 60 with Graves disease. Donor details come from another sample of the same person, matched by shared clones.

This clonotype has only a few counts. J is TRBJ1-2 and V is TRBV2, with no clear D. V shed 0 bases and J shed 8 bases, with 19 bases lying between them. CDR3 length: 16 residues. Germline V gene lookup returns CDR1 SNHLY and CDR2 FYNNEI. The CDR3 loop reads CASSEALVLLRSGYTF. In DNA form, the CDR3 reads TGTGCCAGCAGTGAAGCGCTTGTCCTCCTTCGTAGCGGCTACACCTTC.

This clonotype was observed many times. CDR3 in DNA: TGTGCCAGCAGCCAGACAGACTCTACTGAAGCTTTCTTT. Translation gives CASSQTDSTEAFF. The rearrangement joins TRBV28 to TRBJ1-1, with D tentatively TRBD1 (5 bases). CDR3 size: 13 residues. V lost 6 bases to trimming and J lost 5 bases, with 13 bases between them. CDR1 is MDHEN and CDR2 is SYDVKM in the germline V gene.

This clonotype was picked up a small number of times. Since a much larger clone is just one base distant, this may be a read error. The V gene is TRBV12-3 or TRBV12-4, the J gene TRBJ2-5, with D uncertain. V lost 5 bases and J 3 bases, leaving 13 bases between the germline ends. This CDR3 spans 14 amino acids. CDR3 DNA sequence: TGTGCCAGCAGTGTAACTCCAAACGAAGAGACCCAGTACTTC. Amino acids: CASSVTPNEETQYF.

This clonotype appeared a few times. The gene calls are TRBV5-1 and TRBJ1-1; 8 nucleotides match TRBD1. Per germline, CDR1 SGHRS and CDR2 YFSETQ. V was clipped by 3 bases and J by 0 bases; unmatched bases: 10. CDR3 length: 17 residues. CDR3 sequence reads: CASSSTWTGSLNTEAFF. CDR3 nucleotides: TGCGCCAGCAGCTCGACATGGACAGGGTCCCTGAACACTGAAGCTTTCTTT.

This clonotype was picked up many times. This chain connects TRBV18 to TRBJ2-7; D is undetermined. This CDR3 spans 13 amino acids. V was pared by 2 bases and J by 5 bases, with 10 bases between. Per the germline V gene, CDR1 is KGHSH and CDR2 is LQKENI. The CDR3 loop reads CASSPVKGDEQYF. Here the CDR3 DNA reads TGTGCCAGCTCACCAGTGAAGGGCGACGAGCAGTACTTC. The whole variable domain, remainder taken from reference TRBV18 and TRBJ2-7, is NAGVMQNPRHLVRRRGQEARLRCSPMKGHSHVYWYRQLPEEGLKFMVYLQKENIIDESGMPKERFSAEFPKEGPSILRIQQVVRGDSAAYFCASSPVKGDEQYFGPGTRLTVT.

This chain connects TRBV6-1 to TRBJ2-1; TRBD2 matches 15 bases. The germline V gene has CDR1 MNHNS and CDR2 SASEGT. The CDR3 length is 16 residues. After removal of 6 bases from V and 7 bases from J, the junction contained 7 bases not matched to a gene. CDR3 protein: CASRGLAGGRINEQFF. CDR3 coding DNA: TGTGCCAGCAGGGGACTAGCGGGGGGTAGGATTAATGAGCAGTTCTTC.

The V call is TRBV6-1, the J call TRBJ1-4; D might be TRBD1 (5 bases). CDR1 is MNHNS, CDR2 SASEGT, per germline. The CDR3 runs 14 residues. Trimming removed 1 base from V and 8 bases from J, with 11 bases in between. In DNA form, the CDR3 reads TGTGCCAGCAGTGAAGTGGGGGTAGGCGAAAAACTGTTTTTT. Its protein product is CASSEVGVGEKLFF.

This chain joins TRBV6-1 and TRBJ1-1, with unresolved D. CDR3 size: 14 residues. The V and J ends lost 6 bases and 6 bases respectively, with 17 bases between them. Germline V gene lookup returns CDR1 MNHNS and CDR2 SASEGT. For the CDR3, the DNA is TGTGCCAGCAGCCCAGAGAATGTTGTGGCTGAAGCTTTCTTT. It is translated as CASSPENVVAEAFF.

The table lists this clonotype with many counts. The V call is TRBV12-3 or TRBV12-4, the J call TRBJ2-1; D perhaps matches TRBD2 (5 bases). There are 13 residues in the CDR3. Deletions cut 6 bases from V and 9 bases from J, with 15 bases between. The CDR3 protein is CASRPLLEVEQFF. The CDR3 coding sequence is TGTGCCAGCAGGCCCCTACTAGAAGTTGAGCAGTTCTTC.

This clonotype was observed at least ten times. The gene calls are TRBV3-1 and TRBJ1-4, with TRBD1 matching 8 bases. Trimming took 4 bases from V and 4 from J; bases not matched to a gene: 2. The CDR3 length is 14 residues. Germline CDR1 LGHDT, CDR2 YNNKEL (reference sequence). CDR3 amino acids: CASSPGGGNEKLFF. In DNA, the CDR3 is TGTGCCAGCAGCCCAGGGGGCGGTAATGAAAAACTGTTTTTT.

This rearrangement joins TRBV9 to TRBJ1-5, with D hard to call. Germline lookup yields CDR1 SGDLS and CDR2 YYNGEE. This CDR3 has 15 amino acids. Trimming removed 3 bases at V and 2 bases at J, with 12 bases between. DNA of the CDR3: TGTGCCAGCAGCGGCAGCGGCCAAGGCAATCAGCCCCAGCATTTT. Amino acids: CASSGSGQGNQPQHF.